The sequence of this T cell receptor (beta chain) was determined in a study of response to subunit inactivated influenza vaccine. Study results and limitations: The authors suggested that every seasonal influenza vaccination recruits few new T cells.

Trimming left V 1 base short and J 6 bases short, with 10 bases between. Germline values: CDR1 MNHEY, CDR2 SVGAGI. The CDR3 contains 14 residues. TCRdb redid the calling of the RT-PCR reads with MiXCR, one entry per CDR3 protein. The sample records 750,000 to 850,000 distinct CDR3 sequences, approximately 18% being singletons. This clonotype occurred a few times. As yet, its antigen is unknown. V gene TRBV6-5 combines with J gene TRBJ2-1; the D gene is possibly TRBD2 (6 bases). The TCR sequence derives from a man aged 45-65 years who received an inactivated influenza vaccine. The sequencing used PBMCs from blood, collected approximately 5 days after vaccination. The CDR3 loop is CASSYFDGSNEQFF. CDR3 DNA: TGTGCCAGCAGTTACTTCGACGGGAGCAATGAGCAGTTCTTC.